The rows below give T cell receptor beta chains drawn from one sample of a study of T cell repertoires in cytomegalovirus infection. These receptors have no identified antigens. TCRdb reprocessed the reads via MiXCR and lists one record per CDR3 protein. The repertoire holds hundreds of thousands of distinct CDR3 sequences, with around 30% as singletons. This specimen was cultured PBMCs, taken from culture after CMV antigen stimulation. Receptor source: a human donor in good health (CMV status not recorded). Some clones in this sample may be carry-over from other donors' samples. Each CDR3 is given with its conserved first and last residue. A D gene is named only where the DNA matches it firmly. A row's size may be missing; if present it is once, few, many or a size class.

j_call d_call v_call clone_size cdr3_nt cdr3_aa
TRBJ2-1 TRBD2 TRBV7-9 . TGTGCCAGCAGCTGGCCGGGACTAGCGGGACTTGAGCAGTTCTTC CASSWPGLAGLEQFF
TRBJ2-4 . TRBV7-6 . TGTGCCAGCAGCCCTTCTGGCATTCAGTACTTC CASSPSGIQYF
TRBJ2-6 . TRBV27 once TGTGCCAGCAGCCCGGATGGGGCCAACGTCCTGACTTTC CASSPDGANVLTF
TRBJ1-1 . TRBV12-3/TRBV12-4 few TGTGCCAGCAGTTTATCCGTATACACTGAAGCTTTCTTT CASSLSVYTEAFF
TRBJ2-1 TRBD2 TRBV6-2/TRBV6-3 . TGTGCCAGCAGTTCTCGACTAGCCTTTGAGCAGTTCTTC CASSSRLAFEQFF
TRBJ2-3 . TRBV12-3/TRBV12-4 few TGTGCCAGCAGTTTAGAAGGGAGCGCCACAGATACGCAGTATTTT CASSLEGSATDTQYF
TRBJ1-2 TRBD1 TRBV27 . TGTGCCAGCAGTCAAAACGGACAGGGAAACTATGGCTACACCTTC CASSQNGQGNYGYTF
TRBJ1-2 . TRBV11-2 . TGTGCCAGCAGACGGGACGGGACCGGGTATGGCTACACCTTC CASRRDGTGYGYTF
TRBJ1-1 TRBD1 TRBV19 . TGTGCCAGTAGGGACAGGGTGAACACTGAAGCTTTCTTT CASRDRVNTEAFF
TRBJ2-1 TRBD2 TRBV19 few TGTGCCAGTAGTATAGATCTGAGTAGCGGGAGGCCCAGCAATGAGCAGTTCTTC CASSIDLSSGRPSNEQFF
TRBJ1-5 . TRBV6-1 few TGTGCCAGCAGTAAAAGTACCGACAGAGCCTATAGCAATCAGCCCCAGCATTTT CASSKSTDRAYSNQPQHF
TRBJ2-3 . TRBV7-9 few TGTGCCAGCAGCCAGGACAGCCAGGCAGATACGCAGTATTTT CASSQDSQADTQYF
TRBJ2-1 TRBD2 TRBV10-3 . TGTGCCATCAGTGGGAGACTAGCGGGAACAGGGGAGCAGTTCTTC CAISGRLAGTGEQFF
TRBJ2-1 TRBD2 TRBV6-1 once TGTGCCAGCAGGTCAGGACTAGCGGAGAACGGCAATGAGCAGTTCTTC CASRSGLAENGNEQFF
TRBJ1-2 . TRBV7-2 many TGTGCCAGCAGCTTAGAACAGGGAGGAGGCTACACCTTC CASSLEQGGGYTF
TRBJ2-7 TRBD2 TRBV19 . TGTGCCAGTAGGCTAGCGGTGAGCTCCTACGAGCAGTACTTC CASRLAVSSYEQYF
TRBJ2-7 TRBD2 TRBV6-2/TRBV6-3 few TGTGCCAGCAGTCCCCCCAGTAGCGGGAACTCCTACGAGCAGTACTTC CASSPPSSGNSYEQYF
TRBJ2-5 TRBD2 TRBV7-2 . TGTGCCAGCAGCTTAGTAGGGACTAGCGGGGAAGAGACCCAGTACTTC CASSLVGTSGEETQYF
TRBJ2-1 . TRBV5-6 . TGTGCCAGCAGCGAAGACTCAGGGCCCTACAATGAGCAGTTCTTC CASSEDSGPYNEQFF
TRBJ2-7 . TRBV12-3/TRBV12-4 . TGTGCCAGCAGCCACGATAAATGGCGGGGTAACAACGAGCAGTACTTC CASSHDKWRGNNEQYF
TRBJ2-1 TRBD2 TRBV7-4 . TGTGCCAGCAGCTTGAGGCTAGCGGACTACAATGAGCAGTTCTTC CASSLRLADYNEQFF
TRBJ2-3 . TRBV12-3/TRBV12-4 . TGTGCCAGCAGTCTATTTTCGGGGTTAGATACGCAGTATTTT CASSLFSGLDTQYF
TRBJ2-1 . TRBV6-6 . TGTGCCAGCACCAGGGGCGACTCCTACAATGAGCAGTTCTTC CASTRGDSYNEQFF
TRBJ2-2 . TRBV6-2/TRBV6-3 . TGTGCCAGCACCAGGCAGATCACCGGGGAGCTGTTTTTT CASTRQITGELFF
TRBJ2-7 . TRBV7-2 few TGTGCCAGCAGCAATAGGGGAGGGGGTTACGAGCAGTACTTC CASSNRGGGYEQYF
TRBJ2-1 . TRBV7-6 many TGTGCCAGCAGCTTGGGCGGGGCCGGGCTTCGCGATGAGCAGTTCTTC CASSLGGAGLRDEQFF
TRBJ2-2 . TRBV12-3/TRBV12-4 . TGTGCCAGCAGTTTTTGGGACACCGGGGAGCTGTTTTTT CASSFWDTGELFF
TRBJ1-1 . TRBV20-1 once TGCAGTGCTAGAGCCACAGTGAACACTGAAGCTTTCTTT CSARATVNTEAFF
TRBJ2-7 . TRBV6-2/TRBV6-3 few TGTGCCAGCAGTTACTCCGGTTCCCCCTACGAGCAGTACTTC CASSYSGSPYEQYF
TRBJ2-7 TRBD1 TRBV6-1 few TGTGCCAGCAGGGGTGGACAGGGAGTTTACGAGCAGTACTTC CASRGGQGVYEQYF
TRBJ2-3 . TRBV2 . TGTGCCACCTATGGGTTCGATTCAGATACGCAGTATTTT CATYGFDSDTQYF
TRBJ2-1 . TRBV12-3/TRBV12-4 few TGTGCCAGCAGTTTAGCGAGCAGGGTGGGGTTCAATGAGCAGTTCTTC CASSLASRVGFNEQFF
TRBJ2-7 . TRBV7-9 many TGTGCCAGCAGCTCCCTGGGTGCGTTCTCCTACGAGCAGTACTTC CASSSLGAFSYEQYF
TRBJ1-2 . TRBV5-4 few TGTGCCAGCAGCGGGAGGGCAGGACCTCGCTATGGCTACACCTTC CASSGRAGPRYGYTF
TRBJ2-1 . TRBV7-2 few TGTGCCAGCAGCTCATCCAGCGCGGAGCAGTTCTTC CASSSSSAEQFF
TRBJ2-5 TRBD2 TRBV20-1 . TGCAGTGCTATCCGGGGTAGCGGGCAACAAGAGACCCAGTACTTC CSAIRGSGQQETQYF
TRBJ2-1 TRBD2 TRBV12-3/TRBV12-4 few TGTGCCAGCAGTTTAGCAAGGACTAGCGGGAGCTCCTACAATGAGCAGTTCTTC CASSLARTSGSSYNEQFF
TRBJ2-7 . TRBV7-6 . TGTGCCAGCAGCATCCATAGGGCCGGGTCCGGGCCCTACGAGCAGTACTTC CASSIHRAGSGPYEQYF
TRBJ2-2 . TRBV6-5 . TGTGCCAGCAGTTACTCCCGGACTATCTGGACCGGGGAGCTGTTTTTT CASSYSRTIWTGELFF
TRBJ2-3 TRBD2 TRBV7-6 . TGTGCCAGCAGATCAGGACTAGCGGGAGTAGATACGCAGTATTTT CASRSGLAGVDTQYF
TRBJ2-2 TRBD1 TRBV20-1 . TGCAGTGCTAGAGAGGACAGGCGGTACTCTTTGGACACCGGGGAGCTGTTTTTT CSAREDRRYSLDTGELFF
TRBJ1-5 . TRBV28 few TGTGCCAGCAGTTTCTTCGGTAGCAATCAGCCCCAGCATTTT CASSFFGSNQPQHF